This T cell receptor beta chain was recorded in a study of T-cell reconstitution after alpha-beta-depleted transplantation in children. This clonotype was detected many times. Researchers prepared the TCRbeta library using unique molecular identifiers, the study reports. TCRdb re-called the PCR reads through MiXCR, storing one row per CDR3 protein. The table includes a few hundred thousand distinct CDR3 sequences, roughly a tenth detected once. This clonotype was obtained from a human donor who donated a stem cell graft to a child with SCID. The specimen comprised PBMCs from the stem cell graft donor, sampled from the stem cell graft.

CDR3 sequence: CASIDGGEGFGGELFF. The CDR3 DNA sequence: TGTGCCAGCATCGATGGGGGAGAGGGATTCGGCGGGGAGCTGTTTTTT. The chain uses TRBV7-8 and TRBJ2-2; D may correspond to TRBD1 or TRBD2 (5 bases each). This CDR3 region has 16 residues. From germline, CDR1 is SGHVS and CDR2 FQNEAQ. Between the trimmed V and J ends, which lost 7 bases and 7 bases, there was a span of 22 bases.